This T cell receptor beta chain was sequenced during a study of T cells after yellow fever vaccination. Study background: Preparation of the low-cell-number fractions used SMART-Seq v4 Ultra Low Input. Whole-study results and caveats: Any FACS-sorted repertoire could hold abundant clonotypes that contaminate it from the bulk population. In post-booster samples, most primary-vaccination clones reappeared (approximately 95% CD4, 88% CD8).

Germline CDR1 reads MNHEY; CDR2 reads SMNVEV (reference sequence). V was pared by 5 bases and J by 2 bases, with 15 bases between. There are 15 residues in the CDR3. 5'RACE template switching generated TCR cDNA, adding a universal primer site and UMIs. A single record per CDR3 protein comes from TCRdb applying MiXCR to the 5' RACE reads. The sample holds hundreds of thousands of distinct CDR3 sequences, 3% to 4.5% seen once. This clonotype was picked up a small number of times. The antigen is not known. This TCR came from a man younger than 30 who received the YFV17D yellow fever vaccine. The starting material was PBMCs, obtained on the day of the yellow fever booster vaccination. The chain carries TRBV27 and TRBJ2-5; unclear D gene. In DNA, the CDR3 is TGTGCCAGCAGTCCTCGATCCGACCTGCAAGAGACCCAGTACTTC. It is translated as CASSPRSDLQETQYF.